This T cell receptor (beta chain) was identified in a study of blood T cell repertoires in COVID-19. Study overall: T cells, B-cell-depleted T cells, or PBMCs provided the cDNA or gDNA that served as material.

This clone was picked up one time. Germline CDR1 reads MGHRA; CDR2 reads YSYEKL. V shed 3 bases and J 0 bases; nucleotides not matched to a gene: 5. The length of the CDR3 is 16 residues. Authors' methods: The assay estimated nucleated cells by amplifying reference gene primers. Data came from immunoSEQ multiplex PCR; TCRdb stores just in-frame clones and leaves some out. D and trimming were read from the DNA, whereas the V and J calls and clone size are those reported in that table. The sample has 200,000 to 250,000 clones, almost 90% seen once. V usage is TRBV4-1 and J usage is TRBJ2-3, with TRBD2 identical over 8 bases. Specimen: peripheral blood. The source is a man aged 18 to 30 with active or convalescent COVID-19. The CDR3 region has the DNA TGCGCCAGCAGCCAGACTAGCGCCTCTAGCACAGATACGCAGTATTTT. It translates to CASSQTSASSTDTQYF.